The present T cell receptor (beta chain) was sequenced within a study of response to subunit inactivated influenza vaccine. Each CDR3 protein is one row after TCRdb ran MiXCR on the RT-PCR reads. The table lists just under 550,000 distinct CDR3 sequences, under 30% of them singletons. This clonotype was found many times. These data are also associated with another study on T cells expressing NK-cell markers. From that report: With UMIs, 5'RACE template switching was used to make TCR beta cDNA. Seven HCMV-seropositive donors and one seronegative donor made up the eight sequenced donors.

The receptor was isolated from a man in his forties or fifties who received an inactivated influenza vaccine. The sequencing used CD4+ T cells sorted from PBMCs, collected about 12 days after vaccination.

CDR3 sequence (DNA): TGTGCCAGCAGCTTCAGCGGCTACGAGCAGTACTTC. Its translation: CASSFSGYEQYF. This chain uses TRBV12-3 or TRBV12-4 with TRBJ2-7; TRBD2 is a possible D gene (5 bases). CDR3 length: 12 amino acids. V was trimmed by 6 bases and J by 3 bases, leaving 9 bases between them.